This entry is about one T cell receptor (beta chain). No antigen is known for it. Out of over 9 ml of fresh peripheral blood came the PBMCs. The source of the sample is a study of T cells in Graves' hyperthyroidism and ophthalmopathy. Study-wide results and limits: Among clonotypes expanded in thyroid above 0.001, most were also found in blood. Ophthalmopathy onset followed model prediction by a median roughly six months.

The source material, RNA transcripts, was used to amplify TCR beta CDR3 regions. Initially, a first-round RT-PCR of the TCR CDR3 employed the HTBI primer set. TCRdb independently ran MiXCR on the multiplex PCR reads; one entry per CDR3 protein. The table includes some 800,000 distinct CDR3 sequences, about 38% detected once. The germline CDR1 and CDR2 sequences are MNHEY and SVGAGI. V lost 5 bases and J 0 bases, leaving 16 bases between the germline ends. The CDR3 is 16 residues long. The sample consisted of blood. The TCR originated in a man between 18 and 35 years old with Graves' hyperthyroidism. The chain has TRBV6-5 and TRBJ1-1; D is perhaps TRBD1 (6 bases). The CDR3 sequence: CASSRARDNLNTEAFF. CDR3 DNA sequence: TGTGCCAGCAGTCGGGCCCGGGACAACTTGAACACTGAAGCTTTCTTT.